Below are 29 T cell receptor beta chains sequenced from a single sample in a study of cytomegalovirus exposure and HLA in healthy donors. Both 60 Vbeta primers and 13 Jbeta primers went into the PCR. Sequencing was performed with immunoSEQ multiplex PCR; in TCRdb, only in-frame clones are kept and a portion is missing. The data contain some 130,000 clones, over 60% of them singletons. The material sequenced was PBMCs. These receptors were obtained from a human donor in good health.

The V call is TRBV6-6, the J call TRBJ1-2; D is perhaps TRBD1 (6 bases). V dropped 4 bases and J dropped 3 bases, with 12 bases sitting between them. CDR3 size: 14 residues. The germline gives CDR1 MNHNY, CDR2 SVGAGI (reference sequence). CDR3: CASSLRAGDYGYTF. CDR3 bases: TGTGCCAGCAGTTTAAGGGCAGGGGACTATGGCTACACCTTC.

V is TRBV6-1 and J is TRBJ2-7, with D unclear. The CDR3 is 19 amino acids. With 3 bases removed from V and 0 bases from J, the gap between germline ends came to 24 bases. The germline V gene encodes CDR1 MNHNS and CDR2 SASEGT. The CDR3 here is CASSDGYSSAFQFSYEQYF. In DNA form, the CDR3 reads TGTGCCAGCAGTGATGGGTACAGTTCCGCATTCCAATTCTCCTACGAGCAGTACTTC.

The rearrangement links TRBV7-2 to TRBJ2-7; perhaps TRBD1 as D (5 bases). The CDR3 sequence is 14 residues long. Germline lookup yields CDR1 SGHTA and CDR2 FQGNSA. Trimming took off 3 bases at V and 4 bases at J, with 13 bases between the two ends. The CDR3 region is CASSLSPTAYEQYF. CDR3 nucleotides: TGTGCCAGCAGCTTGAGTCCGACAGCTTACGAGCAGTACTTC. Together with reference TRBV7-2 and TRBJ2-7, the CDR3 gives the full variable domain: GAGVSQSPSNKVTEKGKDVELRCDPISGHTALYWYRQSLGQGLEFLIYFQGNSAPDKSGLPSDRFSAERTGGSVSTLTIQRTQQEDSAVYLCASSLSPTAYEQYFGPGTRLTVT.

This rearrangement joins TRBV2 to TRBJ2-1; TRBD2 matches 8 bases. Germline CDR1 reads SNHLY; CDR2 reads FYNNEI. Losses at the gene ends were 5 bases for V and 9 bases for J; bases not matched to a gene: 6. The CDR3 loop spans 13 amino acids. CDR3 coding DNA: TGTGCCAGCAGTCCCGGGGGGGCCTTTGAGCAGTTCTTC. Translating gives CASSPGGAFEQFF.

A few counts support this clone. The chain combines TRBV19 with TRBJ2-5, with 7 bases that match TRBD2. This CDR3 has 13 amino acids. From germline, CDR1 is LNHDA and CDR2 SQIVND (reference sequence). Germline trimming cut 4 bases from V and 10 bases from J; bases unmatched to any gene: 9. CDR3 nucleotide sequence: TGTGCCAGTAGTAGCGCAGAATGGGGGGGCCAGTACTTC. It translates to CASSSAEWGGQYF.

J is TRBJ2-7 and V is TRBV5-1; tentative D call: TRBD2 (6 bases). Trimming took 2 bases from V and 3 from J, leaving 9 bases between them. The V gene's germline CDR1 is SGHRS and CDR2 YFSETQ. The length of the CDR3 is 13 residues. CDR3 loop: CASSFAGLYEQYF. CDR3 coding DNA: TGCGCCAGCAGCTTCGCGGGGCTCTACGAGCAGTACTTC.

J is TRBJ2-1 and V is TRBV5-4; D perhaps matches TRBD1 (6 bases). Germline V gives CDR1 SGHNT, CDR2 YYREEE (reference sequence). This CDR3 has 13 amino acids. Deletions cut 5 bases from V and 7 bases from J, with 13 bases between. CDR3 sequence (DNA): TGTGCCAGCAGGCGGAACACAGGGAATGAGCAGTTCTTC. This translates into CASRRNTGNEQFF.

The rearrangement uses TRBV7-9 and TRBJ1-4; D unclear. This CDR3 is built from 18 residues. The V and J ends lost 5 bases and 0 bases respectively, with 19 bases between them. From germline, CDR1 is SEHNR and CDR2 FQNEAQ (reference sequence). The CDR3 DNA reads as TGTGCCAGCAGCACCGCCGCCGGGGTAGGGACAACTAATGAAAAACTGTTTTTT. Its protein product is CASSTAAGVGTTNEKLFF.

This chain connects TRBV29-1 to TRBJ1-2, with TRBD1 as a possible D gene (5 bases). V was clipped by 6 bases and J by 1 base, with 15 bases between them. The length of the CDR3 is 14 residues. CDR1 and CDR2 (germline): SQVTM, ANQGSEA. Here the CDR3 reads CSVLRVEDNYGYTF. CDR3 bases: TGCAGCGTGCTCAGGGTCGAGGATAACTATGGCTACACCTTC. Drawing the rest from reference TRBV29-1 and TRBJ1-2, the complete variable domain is SAVISQKPSRDICQRGTSLTIQCQVDSQVTMMFWYRQQPGQSLTLIATANQGSEATYESGFVIDKFPISRPNLTFSTLTVSNMSPEDSSIYLCSVLRVEDNYGYTFGSGTRLTVV.

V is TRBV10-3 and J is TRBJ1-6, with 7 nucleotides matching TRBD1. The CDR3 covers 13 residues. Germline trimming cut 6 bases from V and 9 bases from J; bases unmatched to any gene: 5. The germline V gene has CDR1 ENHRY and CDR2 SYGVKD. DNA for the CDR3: TGTGCCATCAGAGGACAGGATAGTTCACCCCTCCACTTT. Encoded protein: CAIRGQDSSPLHF.

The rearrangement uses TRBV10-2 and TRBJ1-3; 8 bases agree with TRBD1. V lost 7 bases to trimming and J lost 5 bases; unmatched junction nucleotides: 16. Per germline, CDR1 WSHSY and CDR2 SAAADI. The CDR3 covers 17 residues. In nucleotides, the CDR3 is TGCGCCAGCACCGATTGGACCTATCCAGGGGGCAGAAACACCATATATTTT. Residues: CASTDWTYPGGRNTIYF.

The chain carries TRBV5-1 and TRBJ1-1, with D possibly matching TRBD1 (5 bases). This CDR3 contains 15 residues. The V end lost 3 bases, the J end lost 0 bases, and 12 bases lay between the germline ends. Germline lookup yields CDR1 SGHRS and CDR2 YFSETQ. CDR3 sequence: CASSSLDSMNTEAFF. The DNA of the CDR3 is TGCGCCAGCAGCTCCCTCGACAGTATGAACACTGAAGCTTTCTTT. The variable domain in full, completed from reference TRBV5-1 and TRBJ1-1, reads KAGVTQTPRYLIKTRGQQVTLSCSPISGHRSVSWYQQTPGQGLQFLFEYFSETQRNKGNFPGRFSGRQFSNSRSEMNVSTLELGDSALYLCASSSLDSMNTEAFFGQGTRLTVV.

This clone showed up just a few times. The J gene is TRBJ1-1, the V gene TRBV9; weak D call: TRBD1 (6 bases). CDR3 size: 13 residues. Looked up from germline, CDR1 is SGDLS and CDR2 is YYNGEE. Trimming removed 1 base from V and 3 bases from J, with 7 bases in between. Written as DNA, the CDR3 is TGTGCCAGCAGCGTACAGGGGCACACTGAAGCTTTCTTT. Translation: CASSVQGHTEAFF.

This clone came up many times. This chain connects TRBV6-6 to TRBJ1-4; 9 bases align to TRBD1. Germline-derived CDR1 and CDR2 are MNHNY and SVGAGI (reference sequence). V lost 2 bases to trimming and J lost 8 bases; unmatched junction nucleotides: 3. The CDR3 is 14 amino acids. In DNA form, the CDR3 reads TGTGCCAGCAGTTACGGGACAGGGTTAGAAAAACTGTTTTTT. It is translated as CASSYGTGLEKLFF.

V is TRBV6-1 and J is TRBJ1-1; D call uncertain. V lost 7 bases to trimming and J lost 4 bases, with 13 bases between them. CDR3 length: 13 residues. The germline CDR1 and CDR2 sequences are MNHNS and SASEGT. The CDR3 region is CASIAPSGTEAFF. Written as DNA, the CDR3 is TGTGCCAGCATTGCACCAAGCGGCACTGAAGCTTTCTTT.

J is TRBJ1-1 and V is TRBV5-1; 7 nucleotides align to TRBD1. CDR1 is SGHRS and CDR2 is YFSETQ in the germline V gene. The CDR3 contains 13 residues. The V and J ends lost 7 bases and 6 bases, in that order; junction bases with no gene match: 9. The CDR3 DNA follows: TGCGCCAGCGGACAGGTGGAGGGTCCTGAAGCTTTCTTT. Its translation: CASGQVEGPEAFF.

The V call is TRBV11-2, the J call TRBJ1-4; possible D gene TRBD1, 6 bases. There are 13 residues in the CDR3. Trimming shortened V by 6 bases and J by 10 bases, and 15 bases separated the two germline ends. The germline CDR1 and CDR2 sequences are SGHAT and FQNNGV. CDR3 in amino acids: CASRRTAQGKLFF. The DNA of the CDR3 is TGTGCCAGCAGACGGACAGCCCAGGGAAAACTGTTTTTT.

CDR3 protein: CASSLGGVTDTQYF. CDR3 DNA sequence: TGTGCCAGCAGCTTGGGGGGAGTCACAGATACGCAGTATTTT. The chain uses TRBV11-3 and TRBJ2-3, with D possibly TRBD2 on 6 matching bases. CDR1 and CDR2 (germline): SGHNT, YENEEA. The V end lost 3 bases, the J end lost 2 bases, and 9 bases lay between the germline ends. The CDR3 is 14 residues long.

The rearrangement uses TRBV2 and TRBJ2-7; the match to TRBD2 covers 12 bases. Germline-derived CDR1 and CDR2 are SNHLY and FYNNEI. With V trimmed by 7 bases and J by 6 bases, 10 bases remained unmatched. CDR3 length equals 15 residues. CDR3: CASTRIPGLAGEQYF. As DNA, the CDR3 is TGTGCCAGCACCAGAATTCCGGGACTAGCGGGCGAGCAGTACTTC. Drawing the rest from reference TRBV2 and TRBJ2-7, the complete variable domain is EPEVTQTPSHQVTQMGQEVILRCVPISNHLYFYWYRQILGQKVEFLVSFYNNEISEKSEIFDDQFSVERPDGSNFTLKIRSTKLEDSAMYFCASTRIPGLAGEQYFGPGTRLTVT.

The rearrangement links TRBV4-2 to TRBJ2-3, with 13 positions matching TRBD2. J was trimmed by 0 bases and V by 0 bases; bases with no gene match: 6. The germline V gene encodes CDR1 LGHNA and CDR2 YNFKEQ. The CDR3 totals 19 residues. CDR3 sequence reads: CASSQEGLAGVTSTDTQYF. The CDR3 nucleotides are TGTGCCAGCAGCCAAGAAGGACTAGCGGGGGTGACTAGCACAGATACGCAGTATTTT.

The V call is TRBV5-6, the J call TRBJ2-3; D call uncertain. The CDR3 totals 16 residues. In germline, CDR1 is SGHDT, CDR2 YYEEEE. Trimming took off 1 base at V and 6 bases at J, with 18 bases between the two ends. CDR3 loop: CASSLRLEKKSDTQYF. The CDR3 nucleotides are TGTGCCAGCAGCTTGAGGCTAGAGAAAAAGTCGGATACGCAGTATTTT.

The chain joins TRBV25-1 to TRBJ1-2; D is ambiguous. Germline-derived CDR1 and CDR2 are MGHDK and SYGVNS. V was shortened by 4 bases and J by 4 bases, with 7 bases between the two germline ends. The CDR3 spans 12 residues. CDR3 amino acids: CASSGGVYGYTF. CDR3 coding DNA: TGTGCCAGCAGTGGGGGAGTCTATGGCTACACCTTC.

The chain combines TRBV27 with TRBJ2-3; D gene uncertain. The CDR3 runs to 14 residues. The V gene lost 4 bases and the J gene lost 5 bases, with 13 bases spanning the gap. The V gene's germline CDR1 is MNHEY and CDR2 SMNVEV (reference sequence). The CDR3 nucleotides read TGTGCCAGCAGTTCCCGCCCCGGTGGAGATACGCAGTATTTT. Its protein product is CASSSRPGGDTQYF.

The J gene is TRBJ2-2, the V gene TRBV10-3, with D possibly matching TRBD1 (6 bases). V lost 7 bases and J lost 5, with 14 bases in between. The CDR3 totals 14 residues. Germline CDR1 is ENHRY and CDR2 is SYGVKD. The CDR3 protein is CAIKEQGRTGELFF. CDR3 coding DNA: TGTGCCATCAAAGAACAGGGTCGAACCGGGGAGCTGTTTTTT.

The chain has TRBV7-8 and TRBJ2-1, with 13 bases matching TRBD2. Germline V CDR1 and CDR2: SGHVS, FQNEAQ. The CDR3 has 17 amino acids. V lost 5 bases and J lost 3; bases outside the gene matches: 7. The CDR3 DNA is TGTGCCAGCAGCAACGGACTAGCGGGGGACGTCTACAATGAGCAGTTCTTC. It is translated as CASSNGLAGDVYNEQFF.

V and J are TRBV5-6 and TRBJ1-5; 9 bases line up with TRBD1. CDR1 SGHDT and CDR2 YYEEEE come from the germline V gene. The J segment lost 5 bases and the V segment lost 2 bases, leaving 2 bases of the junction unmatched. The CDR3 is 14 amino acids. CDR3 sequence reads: CASSFTGGDQPQHF. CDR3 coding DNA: TGTGCCAGCAGCTTTACAGGGGGCGATCAGCCCCAGCATTTT.

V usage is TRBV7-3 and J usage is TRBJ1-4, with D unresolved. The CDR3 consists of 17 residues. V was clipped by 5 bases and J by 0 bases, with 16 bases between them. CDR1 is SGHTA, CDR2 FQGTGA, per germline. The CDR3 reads CASSPSGRRATNEKLFF. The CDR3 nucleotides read TGTGCCAGCAGCCCAAGCGGACGGCGAGCAACTAATGAAAAACTGTTTTTT.

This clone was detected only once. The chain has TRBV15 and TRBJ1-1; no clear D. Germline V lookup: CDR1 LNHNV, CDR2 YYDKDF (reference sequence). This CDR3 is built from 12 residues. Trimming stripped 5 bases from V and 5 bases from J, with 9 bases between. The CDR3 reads CATSEGRTEAFF. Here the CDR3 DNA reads TGTGCCACCAGCGAGGGTCGAACTGAAGCTTTCTTT.

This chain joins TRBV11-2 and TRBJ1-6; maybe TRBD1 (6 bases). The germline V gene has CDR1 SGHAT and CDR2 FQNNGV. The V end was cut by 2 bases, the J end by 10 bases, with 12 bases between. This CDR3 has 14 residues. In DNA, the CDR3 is TGTGCCAGCAGCTTAACCAGGGGCGCCTCACCCCTCCACTTT. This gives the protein CASSLTRGASPLHF.